These 2 T cell receptor beta chains were all obtained from the same sample, sequenced in a study of cytomegalovirus exposure and HLA in healthy donors. The PCR ran on 60 Vbeta and 13 Jbeta primers. Profiled with immunoSEQ multiplex PCR; TCRdb holds only in-frame clones, not every one. The sample gives more than 50,000 clones, roughly 70% of which show up once; about 22% is in the top ten. Sequencing was carried out using PBMCs. The receptors stem from a woman in her forties or fifties in good health and CMV-seropositive.

This chain links TRBV6-5 with TRBJ2-5; 8 nucleotides match TRBD2. V dropped 5 bases and J dropped 5; count of bases not matched to a gene: 7. Germline CDR1 MNHEY, CDR2 SVGAGI. This CDR3 is built from 14 residues. CDR3 bases: TGTGCCAGCAGTATCGGACTAGCAGAGGAGACCCAGTACTTC. It is translated as CASSIGLAEETQYF.

V and J are TRBV2 and TRBJ2-3; no definite D call. This CDR3 is built from 13 residues. With 3 bases removed from V and 9 bases from J, the gap between germline ends came to 13 bases. Germline CDR1 and CDR2: SNHLY and FYNNEI. The CDR3 region is CASSDYALGTQYF. CDR3 in DNA: TGTGCCAGCAGTGACTACGCTCTAGGCACGCAGTATTTT.